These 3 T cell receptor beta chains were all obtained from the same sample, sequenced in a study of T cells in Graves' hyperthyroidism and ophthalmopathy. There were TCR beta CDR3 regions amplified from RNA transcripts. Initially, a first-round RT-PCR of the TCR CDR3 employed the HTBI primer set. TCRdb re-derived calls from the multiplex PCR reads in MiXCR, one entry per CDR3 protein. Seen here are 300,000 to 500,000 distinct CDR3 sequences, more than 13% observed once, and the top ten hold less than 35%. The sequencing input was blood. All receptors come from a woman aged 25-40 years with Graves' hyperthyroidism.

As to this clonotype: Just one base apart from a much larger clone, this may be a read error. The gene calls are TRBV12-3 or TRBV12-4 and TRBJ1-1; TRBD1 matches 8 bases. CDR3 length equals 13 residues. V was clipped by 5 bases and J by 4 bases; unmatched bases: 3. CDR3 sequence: CASSKQGVTEAFF. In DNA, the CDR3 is TGTGCCAGCAGTAAACAGGGGGTCACTGAAGCTTTCTTT.

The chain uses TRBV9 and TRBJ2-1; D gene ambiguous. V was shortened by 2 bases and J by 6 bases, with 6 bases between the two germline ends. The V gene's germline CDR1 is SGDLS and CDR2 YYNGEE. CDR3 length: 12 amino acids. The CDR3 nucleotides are TGTGCCAGCAGCGTCCGCTCCAATGAGCAGTTCTTC. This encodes CASSVRSNEQFF.

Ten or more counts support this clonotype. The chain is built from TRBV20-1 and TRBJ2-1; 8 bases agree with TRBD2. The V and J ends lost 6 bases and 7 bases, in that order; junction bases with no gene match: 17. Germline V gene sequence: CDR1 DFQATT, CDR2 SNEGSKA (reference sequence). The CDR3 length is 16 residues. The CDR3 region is CSALKPGSGRGNEQFF. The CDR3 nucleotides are TGCAGTGCCCTGAAACCGGGGAGCGGGAGAGGGAATGAGCAGTTCTTC.